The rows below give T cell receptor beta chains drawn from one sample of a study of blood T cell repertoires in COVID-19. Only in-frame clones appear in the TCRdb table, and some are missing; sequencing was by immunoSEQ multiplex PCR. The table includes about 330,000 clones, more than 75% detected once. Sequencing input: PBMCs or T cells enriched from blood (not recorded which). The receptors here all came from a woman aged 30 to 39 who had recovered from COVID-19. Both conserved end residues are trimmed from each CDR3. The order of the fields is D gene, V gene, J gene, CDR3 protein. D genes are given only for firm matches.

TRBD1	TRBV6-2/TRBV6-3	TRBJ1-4	ASSYSARGHEKLF
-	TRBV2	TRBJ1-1	ASSGGTNTEAF
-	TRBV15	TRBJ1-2	ATSRGGTGGGGYT
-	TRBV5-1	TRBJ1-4	ASSFIGGAGNEKLF
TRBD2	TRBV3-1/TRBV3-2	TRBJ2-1	ASSQVAGGVNEQF
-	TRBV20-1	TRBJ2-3	SAGVTTGTDTQY
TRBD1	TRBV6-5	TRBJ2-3	ASSRQGIHTDTQY
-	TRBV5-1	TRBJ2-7	ASSFGLGAYEQY
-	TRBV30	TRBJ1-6	AYNAYNSPLH
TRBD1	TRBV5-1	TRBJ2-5	ASSLGQGRGTQY
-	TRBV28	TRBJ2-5	ASSWQGQETQY
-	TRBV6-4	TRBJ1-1	ASSFHRGTEAF
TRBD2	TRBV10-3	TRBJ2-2	AIGTSTGELF
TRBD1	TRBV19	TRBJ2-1	ASSTRTGQEF
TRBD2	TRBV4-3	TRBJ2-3	ASSQEGGDADTQY